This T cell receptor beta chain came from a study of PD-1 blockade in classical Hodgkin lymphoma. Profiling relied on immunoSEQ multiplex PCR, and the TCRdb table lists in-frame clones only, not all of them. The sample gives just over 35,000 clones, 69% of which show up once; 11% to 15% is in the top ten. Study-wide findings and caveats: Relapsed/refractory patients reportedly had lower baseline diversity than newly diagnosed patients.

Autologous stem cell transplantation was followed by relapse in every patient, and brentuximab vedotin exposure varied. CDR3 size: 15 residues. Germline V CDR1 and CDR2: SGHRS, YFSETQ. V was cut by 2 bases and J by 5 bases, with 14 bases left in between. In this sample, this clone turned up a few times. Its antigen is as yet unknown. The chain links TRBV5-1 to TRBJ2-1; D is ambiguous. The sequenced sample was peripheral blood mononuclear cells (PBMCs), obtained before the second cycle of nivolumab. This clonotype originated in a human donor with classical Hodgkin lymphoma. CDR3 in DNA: TGCGCCAGCAGCTTTAGTTCCGGGTCCCACAATGAGCAGTTCTTC. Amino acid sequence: CASSFSSGSHNEQFF.